This is a list of T cell receptor beta chains from one sample in a study of blood T cell repertoires in COVID-19. Clones were read by immunoSEQ multiplex PCR, and TCRdb kept only the in-frame ones, dropping some. Of roughly 500,000 clones in the sample, approximately 90% were seen once. The sample comprised PBMCs or T cells enriched from blood (not recorded which). The receptors here all came from a woman in her sixties or seventies who had recovered from COVID-19. Each CDR3 is given with its conserved first and last residue. D genes are given only for firm matches. Part of the rows lack a size; the others show once, few, many or a class for expanded clones.

d_call j_call v_call clone_size cdr3_aa cdr3_nt
TRBD1 TRBJ1-1 TRBV11-2 NA CASSWGRYLRDRVNTEAFF TGTGCCAGCAGCTGGGGGAGGTATCTCCGGGACAGGGTGAACACTGAAGCTTTCTTT
NA TRBJ1-3 TRBV6-6 NA CASKGTGNTIYF TGTGCCAGCAAGGGGACTGGAAACACCATATATTTT
NA TRBJ2-3 TRBV18 NA CASSPLSGPGTDTQYF TGTGCCAGCTCACCTCTCTCAGGCCCAGGGACAGATACGCAGTATTTT
NA TRBJ2-2 TRBV5-8 NA CASSLSGWSTGELFF TGTGCCAGCAGCTTGTCAGGGTGGAGTACCGGGGAGCTGTTTTTT
NA TRBJ2-3 TRBV10-1 NA CASSVSGVRTDTQYF TGCGCCAGCAGTGTCTCGGGTGTGCGGACAGATACGCAGTATTTT
TRBD2 TRBJ2-3 TRBV5-4 NA CASSPRGGGVLTDTQYF TGTGCCAGCAGCCCAAGGGGCGGGGGGGTCCTCACAGATACGCAGTATTTT
TRBD1 TRBJ1-2 TRBV19 NA CASSATGGRGYTF TGTGCCAGTAGCGCTACAGGGGGCAGGGGCTACACCTTC
TRBD1 TRBJ1-2 TRBV19 NA CASSTKFGDRDYGYTF TGTGCCAGTAGTACCAAATTCGGGGACAGGGACTATGGCTACACCTTC
TRBD1 TRBJ1-2 TRBV4-1 NA CASSHPQGNLNYGYTF TGCGCCAGCAGCCACCCACAGGGGAATCTTAACTATGGCTACACCTTC
TRBD1 TRBJ1-4 TRBV5-1 NA CASSLFTGANEKLFF TGCGCCAGCAGCTTGTTTACAGGGGCGAATGAAAAACTGTTTTTT
TRBD2 TRBJ2-3 TRBV7-2 NA CASSTKGLAGDTDTQYF TGTGCCAGCAGCACAAAGGGACTAGCGGGGGACACAGATACGCAGTATTTT
NA TRBJ1-2 TRBV27 NA CASSSGSRYGYTF TGTGCCAGCAGTTCGGGGTCCCGCTATGGCTACACCTTC
TRBD2 TRBJ2-3 TRBV9 NA CASSVGLAGGHYTDTQYF TGTGCCAGCAGCGTAGGACTAGCGGGGGGCCATTACACAGATACGCAGTATTTT
TRBD1 TRBJ2-5 TRBV24-1 NA CATSTQGGQETQYF TGTGCCACCAGCACACAGGGGGGACAAGAGACCCAGTACTTC
NA TRBJ1-2 TRBV5-4 once CASSRDRTLGYTF TGTGCCAGCAGCCGCGACAGGACTCTAGGCTACACCTTC
NA TRBJ1-1 TRBV10-3 NA CAIRAPPTEAFF TGTGCCATCAGGGCTCCCCCCACTGAAGCTTTCTTT
NA TRBJ1-3 TRBV2 NA CASTRDISGNTIYF TGTGCCAGCACAAGGGACATCTCTGGAAACACCATATATTTT
NA TRBJ1-1 TRBV30 NA CAWIRGGGRYTEAFF TGTGCCTGGATCCGAGGGGGGGGTAGGTACACTGAAGCTTTCTTT
NA TRBJ1-2 TRBV11-2 NA CASSFQGEDGYTF TGTGCCAGCAGCTTCCAGGGTGAAGATGGCTACACCTTC
TRBD2 TRBJ2-5 TRBV5-1 NA CASSPTSTTTRETQYF TGCGCCAGCAGCCCGACTAGCACGACCACCAGGGAGACCCAGTACTTC
NA TRBJ1-1 TRBV6-5 NA CASTGAGTEAFF TGTGCCAGCACAGGGGCTGGGACTGAAGCTTTCTTT
TRBD1 TRBJ2-7 TRBV6-5 NA CASSYSTGTGLDEQYF TGTGCCAGCAGTTACTCGACGGGGACAGGGTTGGATGAGCAGTACTTC
TRBD1 TRBJ1-3 TRBV3-1/TRBV3-2 once CASSQAQGQKISGNTIYF TGTGCCAGCAGCCAAGCGCAGGGACAGAAAATCTCTGGAAACACCATATATTTT
NA TRBJ1-2 TRBV6-5 NA CASSRRGTASYGYTF TGTGCCAGCAGCCGACGAGGTACTGCTTCCTATGGCTACACCTTC
NA TRBJ2-4 TRBV3-1/TRBV3-2 NA CASRGGAQGAIQYF TGTGCCAGCAGAGGGGGGGCACAGGGAGCCATTCAGTACTTC
NA TRBJ2-3 TRBV27 NA CASSLSLGTDTQYF TGTGCCAGCAGTTTATCTCTAGGAACAGATACGCAGTATTTT